This entry lists 32 T cell receptor beta chains sequenced from one sample in a study of beta chain features in type 1 diabetes. General observations from the study: Across all four CD4+ subsets, people with type 1 diabetes showed modestly shorter TCRB CDR3s.

No antigens are known for them. All of the isolated RNA was reverse transcribed, so expressed TCRB transcripts were sequenced. Produced via immunoSEQ multiplex PCR; TCRdb's table is partial and in-frame only. Of some 160,000 clones in the sample, 9% are singletons; the top ten hold under 0.75%. What was sequenced was central memory CD4+ T cells from blood. The receptors come from a woman in her twenties or thirties with type 1 diabetes.

V and J are TRBV7-2 and TRBJ1-2, with 7 bases lining up with TRBD1. Trimming cost V 2 bases and J 3 bases; bases outside gene matches: 6. The CDR3 totals 15 residues. The V gene's germline CDR1 is SGHTA and CDR2 FQGNSA. DNA for the CDR3: TGTGCCAGCAGCTTAAGGGACAGCTTCTACTATGGCTACACCTTC. This encodes CASSLRDSFYYGYTF.

The chain employs TRBV30 and TRBJ2-1, with 11 nucleotides matching TRBD1. From germline, CDR1 is GTSNPN and CDR2 SVGIG (reference sequence). The CDR3 is 16 amino acids. V lost 1 base, J lost 7 bases, and 9 bases stayed unmatched. The DNA of the CDR3 is TGTGCCTGGAGTGACTTCCGGGACAGGGGGGGGAATGAGCAGTTCTTC. Protein: CAWSDFRDRGGNEQFF.

This clone was seen a handful of times. The gene calls are TRBV7-9 and TRBJ2-1, with D hard to call. V was trimmed by 1 base and J by 4 bases, leaving 8 bases between them. Germline CDR1 reads SEHNR; CDR2 reads FQNEAQ (reference sequence). This CDR3 region has 14 residues. The CDR3 nucleotides read TGTGCCAGCAGCTTAGGATTACGGTACAATGAGCAGTTCTTC. It encodes CASSLGLRYNEQFF.

This clone showed up just a few times. The V and J genes are TRBV14 and TRBJ2-5; 7 bases line up with TRBD2. Germline V CDR1 and CDR2: SGHDN, FVKESK. The junction had 4 bases not matched to a gene; V was cut back by 1 base and J by 2 bases. The CDR3 has 15 residues. The CDR3 DNA follows: TGTGCCAGCAGCCAAGCTAGCGGCCCACAAGAGACCCAGTACTTC. Amino acids: CASSQASGPQETQYF.

This clone was seen only a few times. The CDR3 is CASSRTSGSETGELFF. The CDR3 DNA sequence: TGTGCCAGCAGCCGGACTAGCGGGAGCGAAACCGGGGAGCTGTTTTTT. The gene calls are TRBV5-4 and TRBJ2-2; 13 positions agree with TRBD2. The CDR3 has 16 residues. Germline V gives CDR1 SGHNT, CDR2 YYREEE (reference sequence). After removal of 4 bases from V and 5 bases from J, the junction contained 5 bases not matched to a gene.

This clone was observed a few times. The rearrangement joins TRBV18 to TRBJ2-1, with 8 bases fitting TRBD2. CDR3 size: 15 residues. The germline V gene encodes CDR1 KGHSH and CDR2 LQKENI. The ends lost 4 bases at V and 2 bases at J; junction bases unmatched: 4. The CDR3 reads CASSRSGDTYNEQFF. The CDR3 nucleotides read TGTGCCAGCTCACGTAGCGGGGACACCTACAATGAGCAGTTCTTC.

This clone was counted a few times. V gene TRBV6-1 combines with J gene TRBJ2-5; 12 bases agree with TRBD2. CDR1 and CDR2 (germline): MNHNS, SASEGT. This CDR3 region has 17 residues. The J segment lost 4 bases and the V segment lost 4 bases, leaving 10 bases of the junction unmatched. CDR3 DNA: TGTGCCAGCAGTGCGTTCCCTAGCGGGAGGGCCCCAGAGACCCAGTACTTC. Its protein product is CASSAFPSGRAPETQYF.

The V and J genes are TRBV19 and TRBJ1-5, with D hard to call. Trimming stripped 4 bases from V and 2 bases from J, with 9 bases between. Per the germline V gene, CDR1 is LNHDA and CDR2 is SQIVND (reference sequence). The length of the CDR3 is 14 residues. DNA of the CDR3: TGTGCCAGTAGTAATCTGGGAGGCAATCAGCCCCAGCATTTT. This codes for CASSNLGGNQPQHF.

This clone showed up just a few times. The gene calls are TRBV7-9 and TRBJ1-1; D is uncertain. The CDR3 contains 15 residues. Trimming left V 4 bases short and J 2 bases short, with 14 bases between. The V gene's germline CDR1 is SEHNR and CDR2 FQNEAQ (reference sequence). The CDR3 sequence is CASSSTRTGNTEAFF. CDR3 DNA: TGTGCCAGCAGCTCCACTCGGACGGGAAACACTGAAGCTTTCTTT.

This clone was counted only a few times. This chain links TRBV6-6 with TRBJ1-1, with TRBD1 as a possible D gene (5 bases). The CDR3 is 13 residues long. Trimming took off 5 bases at V and 2 bases at J, with 9 bases between the two ends. Germline CDR1 MNHNY, CDR2 SVGAGI (reference sequence). In DNA form, the CDR3 reads TGTGCCAGCAGTGGAGACAGCAACACTGAAGCTTTCTTT. This codes for CASSGDSNTEAFF.

This clone was found a few times. V and J are TRBV5-4 and TRBJ2-3; TRBD2 matches 7 bases. Germline V gives CDR1 SGHNT, CDR2 YYREEE (reference sequence). J lost 0 bases, V lost 1 base, and 2 bases had no gene match. This CDR3 region has 15 residues. In DNA, the CDR3 is TGTGCCAGCAGCTTGCGAGCGGGAAGCACAGATACGCAGTATTTT. Translating gives CASSLRAGSTDTQYF.

The sample holds a few counts of this clone. The rearrangement links TRBV7-8 to TRBJ2-3; D is unresolved. Germline V CDR1 and CDR2: SGHVS, FQNEAQ. This CDR3 is built from 13 residues. Trimming took off 2 bases at V and 4 bases at J, with 7 bases between the two ends. The CDR3 DNA is TGTGCCAGCAGCTTACCAGAAGCAGATACGCAGTATTTT. This translates into CASSLPEADTQYF. The complete variable domain, with remaining parts taken from reference TRBV7-8 and TRBJ2-3, reads GAGVSQSPRYKVAKRGQDVALRCDPISGHVSLFWYQQALGQGPEFLTYFQNEAQLDKSGLPSDRFFAERPEGSVSTLKIQRTQQEDSAVYLCASSLPEADTQYFGPGTRLTVL.

This clone was detected a few times. The gene calls are TRBV9 and TRBJ2-2; 8 nucleotides agree with TRBD1. The CDR3 sequence is 17 residues long. Unmatched junction bases numbered 13, after V lost 4 bases and J lost 5 bases. Per the germline V gene, CDR1 is SGDLS and CDR2 is YYNGEE. CDR3 in amino acids: CASSPSTGAEWTGELFF. CDR3 coding DNA: TGTGCCAGCAGCCCATCGACAGGGGCTGAGTGGACCGGGGAGCTGTTTTTT.

This clone showed up just a few times. The rearrangement uses TRBV10-3 and TRBJ2-5, with 7 bases identical to TRBD2. J gave up 5 bases and V 6 bases, and 3 bases lay outside the gene matches. Germline loops: CDR1 ENHRY, CDR2 SYGVKD. This CDR3 comprises 12 residues. This CDR3 is CAIRTSTETQYF. In DNA, the CDR3 is TGTGCCATCAGGACTAGCACGGAGACCCAGTACTTC.

The rearrangement links TRBV29-1 to TRBJ1-2; no firm D call. CDR3 size: 14 residues. Trimming left V 3 bases short and J 8 bases short, with 19 bases between. The V gene's germline CDR1 is SQVTM and CDR2 ANQGSEA. The chain's CDR3 is CSVEGFSGRGGYTF. The DNA for the CDR3 is TGCAGCGTTGAGGGCTTCTCGGGGAGAGGAGGCTACACCTTC.

The chain is built from TRBV29-1 and TRBJ1-1; D perhaps matches TRBD1 (6 bases). The CDR3 sequence is 13 residues long. The germline gives CDR1 SQVTM, CDR2 ANQGSEA. Trimming cost V 8 bases and J 4 bases, with 17 bases left between them. For the CDR3, the DNA is TGCAGCTTTTCCCGGACAGAAGGCACTGAAGCTTTCTTT. Its protein is CSFSRTEGTEAFF.

The sample holds a few counts of this clone. The rearrangement links TRBV4-1 to TRBJ2-1, with 7 nucleotides matching TRBD1. This CDR3 has 16 amino acids. Trimming at V came to 0 bases and at J to 4 bases, leaving 6 bases not matched to a gene. Germline V lookup: CDR1 MGHRA, CDR2 YSYEKL. The CDR3 nucleotides are TGCGCCAGCAGCCAAGATGGGACAGAGGTTTACAATGAGCAGTTCTTC. It yields the protein CASSQDGTEVYNEQFF.

The J gene is TRBJ1-1, the V gene TRBV25-1; TRBD1 might be the D (5 bases). The V and J ends lost 5 bases and 1 base respectively, with 14 bases between them. The CDR3 runs 15 residues. The V gene's germline CDR1 is MGHDK and CDR2 SYGVNS. This chain's CDR3 is CASSKSRTGNTEAFF. The CDR3 DNA follows: TGTGCCAGCAGTAAGTCCAGAACAGGGAACACTGAAGCTTTCTTT.

The CDR3 nucleotides read TGTGCCAGCAGCCGGGGACAGGCCAGGGAGACCCAGTACTTC. Translating gives CASSRGQARETQYF. The V gene is TRBV11-2, the J gene TRBJ2-5, with 8 bases lining up with TRBD1. There are 14 residues in the CDR3. Germline trimming cut 5 bases from V and 5 bases from J; bases unmatched to any gene: 7. Germline assignment: CDR1 SGHAT and CDR2 FQNNGV. Filled out from reference TRBV11-2 and TRBJ2-5, the complete variable domain reads EAGVAQSPRYKIIEKRQSVAFWCNPISGHATLYWYQQILGQGPKLLIQFQNNGVVDDSQLPKDRFSAERLKGVDSTLKIQPAKLEDSAVYLCASSRGQARETQYFGPGTRLLVL.

Only a few counts were recorded for this clone. This chain links TRBV14 with TRBJ1-2; tentatively, D is TRBD1 (5 bases). The CDR3 length is 14 residues. Trimming took 3 bases from V and 10 from J, leaving 18 bases between them. The germline V gene encodes CDR1 SGHDN and CDR2 FVKESK. CDR3 loop: CASSQAQGFPIYTF. The CDR3 bases are TGTGCCAGCAGCCAGGCCCAGGGTTTTCCGATCTACACCTTC.

This clone was seen only a few times. The rearrangement links TRBV6-6 to TRBJ2-5; TRBD1 matches at 8 bases. J gave up 4 bases and V 5 bases, and 12 bases lay outside the gene matches. Germline CDR1 reads MNHNY; CDR2 reads SVGAGI (reference sequence). This CDR3 is 16 amino acids long. Written as DNA, the CDR3 is TGTGCCAGCAGTGGACAGGGTAGGGCAGCGCGAGAGACCCAGTACTTC. As protein: CASSGQGRAARETQYF.

This clone was seen at least ten times. J is TRBJ2-4 and V is TRBV7-9, with TRBD2 identical over 9 bases. The germline V gene has CDR1 SEHNR and CDR2 FQNEAQ (reference sequence). This CDR3 comprises 14 residues. The trim removed 1 base at V and 6 bases at J, leaving 1 base unmatched. The CDR3 sequence is CASSLGGRGNIQYF. The CDR3 nucleotides are TGTGCCAGCAGCTTAGGCGGGAGGGGAAACATTCAGTACTTC.

A few counts support this clone. The chain joins TRBV28 to TRBJ2-5; TRBD1 might be the D (5 bases). The CDR3 covers 14 residues. CDR1 MDHEN and CDR2 SYDVKM come from the germline V gene. The germline V and J ends were trimmed by 5 bases and 3 bases, with 13 bases remaining between them. CDR3 bases: TGTGCCAGCAGTCAAGGCGGCAGGGAAGAGACCCAGTACTTC. Encoded protein: CASSQGGREETQYF.

V usage is TRBV6-5 and J usage is TRBJ2-1; possibly TRBD2 for D (6 bases). Germline V gene lookup returns CDR1 MNHEY and CDR2 SVGAGI. The V and J ends lost 5 bases and 9 bases respectively, with 20 bases between them. This CDR3 spans 15 amino acids. The CDR3 sequence is CASSVGGPGSGEQFF. Here the CDR3 DNA reads TGTGCCAGCAGTGTCGGAGGGCCGGGTTCTGGTGAGCAGTTCTTC.

In this sample, this clone turned up a few times. The genes are TRBV30 and TRBJ1-2; D is possibly TRBD1 (5 bases). The CDR3 is 14 amino acids. Between the trimmed V and J ends, which lost 0 bases and 2 bases, there was a span of 10 bases. In germline, CDR1 is GTSNPN, CDR2 SVGIG (reference sequence). CDR3 in DNA: TGTGCCTGGAGTGTTAGGGGCAGGAACTATGGCTACACCTTC. It encodes CAWSVRGRNYGYTF.

This chain uses TRBV18 with TRBJ2-1; TRBD1 agrees at 10 bases. This CDR3 is 16 amino acids long. Trimming took 0 bases from V and 9 from J; bases not matched to a gene: 8. Germline values: CDR1 KGHSH, CDR2 LQKENI. Here the CDR3 reads CASSPPKTGGGGEQFF. The CDR3 region has the DNA TGTGCCAGCTCACCACCGAAGACAGGGGGCGGGGGTGAGCAGTTCTTC.

A few counts support this clone. The J gene is TRBJ2-1, the V gene TRBV7-6; TRBD2 aligns across 8 bases. The CDR3 extends over 18 amino acids. V lost 0 bases, J lost 7 bases, and 14 bases stayed unmatched. Germline V gene sequence: CDR1 SGHVS, CDR2 FNYEAQ. The CDR3: CASSLALGRRGAWNEQFF. Here the CDR3 DNA reads TGTGCCAGCAGCTTAGCGCTCGGGAGGCGGGGGGCCTGGAATGAGCAGTTCTTC.

This chain connects TRBV30 to TRBJ1-2, with TRBD1 identical over 10 bases. Germline V gene data show CDR1 as GTSNPN and CDR2 as SVGIG (reference sequence). V dropped 2 bases and J dropped 5; count of bases not matched to a gene: 8. The CDR3 consists of 15 residues. Here the CDR3 DNA reads TGTGCCTGGAGTCGGCCGACAGGGGGCTGGTATGGCTACACCTTC. Translation: CAWSRPTGGWYGYTF. The entire variable domain, with the rest obtained from reference TRBV30 and TRBJ1-2, is as follows: SQTIHQWPATLVQPVGSPLSLECTVEGTSNPNLYWYRQAAGRGLQLLFYSVGIGQISSEVPQNLSASRPQDRQFILSSKKLLLSDSGFYLCAWSRPTGGWYGYTFGSGTRLTVV.

The chain uses TRBV2 and TRBJ2-5; 10 nucleotides line up with TRBD2. Germline V gene sequence: CDR1 SNHLY, CDR2 FYNNEI. Trimming took 1 base from V and 5 from J; bases not matched to a gene: 4. The CDR3 consists of 15 residues. The CDR3 coding sequence is TGTGCCAGCAGTGAAGGGTCTAGCGGGAGTGAGACCCAGTACTTC. Its translation is CASSEGSSGSETQYF.

J is TRBJ1-1 and V is TRBV30, with 10 bases matching TRBD1. V lost 4 bases to trimming and J lost 3 bases; unmatched junction nucleotides: 5. This CDR3 has 14 residues. Germline CDR1 is GTSNPN and CDR2 is SVGIG (reference sequence). The CDR3 loop reads CAWTQTGGYTEAFF. CDR3 nucleotide sequence: TGTGCCTGGACCCAGACAGGGGGCTACACTGAAGCTTTCTTT. The complete variable domain, with remaining parts taken from reference TRBV30 and TRBJ1-1, reads SQTIHQWPATLVQPVGSPLSLECTVEGTSNPNLYWYRQAAGRGLQLLFYSVGIGQISSEVPQNLSASRPQDRQFILSSKKLLLSDSGFYLCAWTQTGGYTEAFFGQGTRLTVV.

The gene calls are TRBV7-9 and TRBJ1-4; TRBD1 agrees at 9 bases. Germline CDR1 is SEHNR and CDR2 is FQNEAQ (reference sequence). The CDR3 runs to 15 residues. Germline trimming cut 4 bases from V and 8 bases from J; bases unmatched to any gene: 8. CDR3 coding DNA: TGTGCCAGCAGCTCACCCGGGACAGGGAACGAAAAACTGTTTTTT. It yields the protein CASSSPGTGNEKLFF.

The V call is TRBV6-6, the J call TRBJ2-7; 9 bases fit TRBD2. V shed 2 bases, J shed 7 bases, and the junction held 9 bases outside the gene matches. Per germline, CDR1 MNHNY and CDR2 SVGAGI (reference sequence). This CDR3 spans 15 amino acids. CDR3 loop: CASSYMVAGVGEQYF. The CDR3 region has the DNA TGTGCCAGCAGTTACATGGTAGCGGGAGTTGGGGAGCAGTACTTC.